A single sample is the source of the 9 T cell receptor beta chains below, sequenced in a study of T cell clonotyping in hematopoietic cell transplantation. Specified time point: recipient sample about 28 days before transplant, after cytoreduction. Here immunoSEQ multiplex PCR was the method, and the copy in TCRdb shows in-frame clones only, minus some. The table has 50,000 or so clones, around 84% seen once. Source: peripheral blood mononuclear cells, taken before stem cell transplant. These receptors were collected from a man in his sixties with myelodysplastic syndrome. Some clones in this sample may be carry-over from other donors' samples.

The genes are TRBV2 and TRBJ1-2; 11 bases map to TRBD1. Germline CDR1 and CDR2: SNHLY and FYNNEI. Losses at the gene ends were 4 bases for V and 5 bases for J; bases not matched to a gene: 3. This CDR3 contains 14 residues. CDR3 coding DNA: TGTGCCAGCAGTGGAGGGACAGGGGGGTATGGCTACACCTTC. Protein: CASSGGTGGYGYTF.

The J gene is TRBJ2-1, the V gene TRBV11-3; 9 bases map to TRBD1. This CDR3 has 16 amino acids. V lost 6 bases, J lost 1 base, and 7 bases stayed unmatched. Germline CDR1 is SGHNT and CDR2 is YENEEA. The CDR3 nucleotides read TGTGCCAGCAGTCCTAACAGGGGGCAATCCTACAATGAGCAGTTCTTC. Protein sequence: CASSPNRGQSYNEQFF.

The chain has TRBV5-4 and TRBJ2-3; 12 bases map to TRBD2. In germline, CDR1 is SGHNT, CDR2 YYREEE (reference sequence). The CDR3 contains 16 residues. Trimming cost V 2 bases and J 1 base; bases outside gene matches: 2. The CDR3 DNA is TGTGCCAGCAGCTTTGCTAGCGGGGGGGGCACAGATACGCAGTATTTT. This translates into CASSFASGGGTDTQYF.

J is TRBJ1-1 and V is TRBV27, with 11 nucleotides matching TRBD1. V lost 10 bases, J lost 0 bases, and 7 bases stayed unmatched. Germline loops: CDR1 MNHEY, CDR2 SMNVEV (reference sequence). This CDR3 is 15 amino acids long. The CDR3, as DNA: TGTGCCACTAGGGGACAGGGGGTGATGAACACTGAAGCTTTCTTT. Its protein is CATRGQGVMNTEAFF.

The rearrangement links TRBV29-1 to TRBJ2-7; possible D gene TRBD2, 5 bases. The V end was cut by 4 bases, the J end by 2 bases, with 9 bases between. CDR3 length equals 12 residues. Germline V gives CDR1 SQVTM, CDR2 ANQGSEA. The CDR3 coding sequence is TGCAGCGTTGTTAGTAGCGCCTACGAGCAGTACTTC. Protein product: CSVVSSAYEQYF.

V is TRBV5-6 and J is TRBJ2-2, with D perhaps matching TRBD1 (6 bases). This CDR3 is 15 amino acids long. Germline CDR1 SGHDT, CDR2 YYEEEE. V gave up 0 bases and J gave up 3 bases, with 9 bases separating them. The chain's CDR3 is CASSLDRADTGELFF. The CDR3 nucleotides read TGTGCCAGCAGCTTGGACAGGGCCGACACCGGGGAGCTGTTTTTT.

J is TRBJ1-1 and V is TRBV19; D gene unclear. Per the germline V gene, CDR1 is LNHDA and CDR2 is SQIVND (reference sequence). CDR3 length: 14 residues. V dropped 6 bases and J dropped 2 bases, with 13 bases sitting between them. The CDR3: CASSRSPDNTEAFF. DNA of the CDR3: TGTGCCAGTAGCCGATCCCCGGACAACACTGAAGCTTTCTTT.

The rearrangement uses TRBV11-2 and TRBJ1-2; D remains ambiguous. The CDR3 runs 15 residues. V lost 0 bases and J lost 1, with 9 bases in between. The germline CDR1 and CDR2 sequences are SGHAT and FQNNGV. For the CDR3, the DNA is TGTGCCAGCAGCTTAGATATCCAGTTTAACTATGGCTACACCTTC. Amino acid sequence: CASSLDIQFNYGYTF. Using reference TRBV11-2 and TRBJ1-2 for the parts outside the CDR3, the full variable domain is EAGVAQSPRYKIIEKRQSVAFWCNPISGHATLYWYQQILGQGPKLLIQFQNNGVVDDSQLPKDRFSAERLKGVDSTLKIQPAKLEDSAVYLCASSLDIQFNYGYTFGSGTRLTVV.

The CDR3 here is CASSSRARGTINEQFF. The CDR3 DNA sequence: TGTGCCAGCAGCTCCCGGGCCCGGGGCACTATCAATGAGCAGTTCTTC. The chain links TRBV7-2 to TRBJ2-1; D could derive from TRBD1 or TRBD2 (5 bases each). In germline, CDR1 is SGHTA, CDR2 FQGNSA. Trimming took off 4 bases at V and 6 bases at J, with 19 bases between the two ends. This CDR3 has 16 residues. Full variable domain (rest looked up from reference TRBV7-2 and TRBJ2-1): GAGVSQSPSNKVTEKGKDVELRCDPISGHTALYWYRQSLGQGLEFLIYFQGNSAPDKSGLPSDRFSAERTGGSVSTLTIQRTQQEDSAVYLCASSSRARGTINEQFFGPGTRLTVL.